The rows below give T cell receptor beta chains drawn from one sample of a study of T cell responses to AZD1222 COVID-19 vaccine. TCRdb's table, derived via immunoSEQ multiplex PCR, lists solely in-frame clones and lacks some. Among 100,000 or so clones, 89% were seen once, and the ten largest hold 44%. Specimen: peripheral blood, collected 28 days after the second AZD1222 dose. The source of these receptors is an adult who received the AZD1222 COVID-19 vaccine. Both conserved end residues are part of each CDR3. A D gene is named only where the DNA matches it firmly. Some rows mark clone size as missing; the rest say once, few, many or name a class of expanded clone.

CDR3 protein,CDR3 DNA,D gene,clone size,J gene,V gene
CASSLDSGRYNEQFF,TGCGCCAGCAGCTTGGACAGCGGGAGGTACAATGAGCAGTTCTTC,TRBD2,-,TRBJ2-1,TRBV5-1
CASRPGTGVETQYF,TGCGCCAGTCGACCCGGGACAGGGGTAGAGACCCAGTACTTC,TRBD1,-,TRBJ2-5,TRBV5-1
CASSLVGQYNEQFF,TGCGCCAGCAGCTTGGTGGGACAGTACAATGAGCAGTTCTTC,TRBD1,-,TRBJ2-1,TRBV5-1
CASSLGEALTEAFF,TGTGCCAGCAGTTTAGGGGAAGCGCTCACTGAAGCTTTCTTT,-,-,TRBJ1-1,TRBV28
CASSRGTSGSVTDTQYF,TGTGCCAGCAGCAGAGGGACTAGCGGGAGTGTCACAGATACGCAGTATTTT,TRBD2,-,TRBJ2-3,TRBV7-6
CASSQVGGMSGANVLTF,TGTGCCAGTAGCCAGGTGGGAGGGATGTCTGGGGCCAACGTCCTGACTTTC,TRBD2,-,TRBJ2-6,TRBV19
CASSPRTGPYNEQFF,TGTGCCAGCTCACCCAGGACAGGTCCCTACAATGAGCAGTTCTTC,TRBD1,once,TRBJ2-1,TRBV18
CASSLGPTTFSYNSPLHF,TGTGCCAGCAGCTTAGGGCCGACTACCTTCTCCTATAATTCACCCCTCCACTTT,-,-,TRBJ1-6,TRBV7-2
CASTNGVGYNEQFF,TGTGCCAGCACTAACGGGGTTGGATACAATGAGCAGTTCTTC,-,-,TRBJ2-1,TRBV28
CASSPRGLPPDNEQFF,TGTGCCAGCAGCCCCCGAGGTCTACCTCCGGACAATGAGCAGTTCTTC,-,few,TRBJ2-1,TRBV11-2
CASLRVAVARGNNEQFF,TGTGCCAGCTTACGAGTAGCGGTAGCGCGGGGAAACAATGAGCAGTTCTTC,-,-,TRBJ2-1,TRBV11-2
CANGGLTLPPIWGYTF,TGCGCCAACGGAGGACTGACCCTCCCCCCCATCTGGGGCTACACCTTC,-,-,TRBJ1-2,TRBV10-1
CASSYGGSYEQYF,TGTGCCAGCAGTTATGGGGGATCCTACGAGCAGTACTTC,-,-,TRBJ2-7,TRBV6-6
CASSSWDTNYGYTF,TGTGCCAGCAGTTCCTGGGATACGAACTATGGCTACACCTTC,-,-,TRBJ1-2,TRBV2
CASSVHTGELFF,TGTGCCAGCAGCGTACACACCGGGGAGCTGTTTTTT,-,-,TRBJ2-2,TRBV9
CASSYSRLAETQYF,TGTGCCAGCAGTTACTCTAGACTAGCGGAGACCCAGTACTTC,TRBD2,once,TRBJ2-5,TRBV6-5
CATSESYEQYF,TGCGCGACTAGCGAATCCTACGAGCAGTACTTC,TRBD2,-,TRBJ2-7,TRBV29-1
CASRPGQSSYEQYF,TGTGCCAGCAGACCGGGACAGAGCTCCTACGAGCAGTACTTC,TRBD1,-,TRBJ2-7,TRBV2
CASSQGGSSYEQYF,TGTGCCAGCAGCCAGGGGGGGAGCTCCTACGAGCAGTACTTC,TRBD2,-,TRBJ2-7,TRBV4-2
CASSPVVAGETQYF,TGTGCCAGCAGCCCCGTGGTAGCGGGAGAGACCCAGTACTTC,TRBD2,-,TRBJ2-5,TRBV7-2
CASSLGGGPDTQYF,TGTGCCAGCAGCTTAGGGGGAGGGCCGGATACGCAGTATTTT,TRBD2,-,TRBJ2-3,TRBV7-2
CASCRAPTIYEQYF,TGTGCCAGCTGCAGGGCCCCAACGATCTACGAGCAGTACTTC,-,few,TRBJ2-7,TRBV2
CAWAGQGMGQFF,TGTGCCTGGGCCGGACAGGGGATGGGGCAGTTCTTC,TRBD1,-,TRBJ2-1,TRBV30
CSARTGETQYF,TGCAGTGCCCGGACAGGTGAAACGCAGTATTTT,TRBD1,-,TRBJ2-3,TRBV20-1
CASSVVSSTTEAFF,TGTGCCAGCAGCGTAGTGAGCTCTACCACTGAAGCTTTCTTT,-,-,TRBJ1-1,TRBV9
CASTPRRGGDEQFF,TGTGCCAGCACCCCCCGGAGGGGGGGCGATGAGCAGTTCTTC,-,-,TRBJ2-1,TRBV6-2/TRBV6-3
CASKGLSYEQYF,TGTGCCAGCAAGGGCCTTTCCTACGAGCAGTACTTC,-,few,TRBJ2-7,TRBV12-3/TRBV12-4
CAWSVANTEAFF,TGTGCCTGGAGTGTGGCGAACACTGAAGCTTTCTTT,-,-,TRBJ1-1,TRBV30
CAWDIGPNSGNTIYF,TGTGCCTGGGACATCGGACCGAACTCTGGAAACACCATATATTTT,-,-,TRBJ1-3,TRBV30
CASSEAPGGGYGYTF,TGTGCCAGCAGTGAAGCGCCGGGTGGTGGCTATGGCTACACCTTC,-,-,TRBJ1-2,TRBV2
CASSLDPTDWYGYTF,TGTGCCAGCAGCTTAGATCCAACTGATTGGTATGGCTACACCTTC,-,-,TRBJ1-2,TRBV11-2
CASSLTLAGVGEQFF,TGTGCCAGCAGTTTAACGCTAGCGGGAGTTGGAGAGCAGTTCTTC,TRBD2,-,TRBJ2-1,TRBV28
CASSIALAAYNEQFF,TGTGCCAGTAGTATAGCACTAGCGGCCTACAATGAGCAGTTCTTC,TRBD2,-,TRBJ2-1,TRBV19
CASSATLLGQGDYEQYF,TGTGCCAGCAGCGCCACCCTTCTGGGACAGGGGGACTACGAGCAGTACTTC,TRBD1,-,TRBJ2-7,TRBV11-2
CASSPKVGNTEAFF,TGTGCCAGCAGCCCAAAGGTCGGGAACACTGAAGCTTTCTTT,-,few,TRBJ1-1,TRBV14
CAWRRGWTGELFF,TGTGCCTGGAGGCGAGGGTGGACCGGGGAGCTGTTTTTT,-,once,TRBJ2-2,TRBV30
CASSQIGQGLQDTQYF,TGCGCCAGCAGCCAAATAGGACAGGGACTTCAGGATACGCAGTATTTT,TRBD1,-,TRBJ2-3,TRBV4-1
CASSLVGLAGDEQFF,TGTGCCAGCAGCTTAGTGGGACTAGCGGGAGACGAGCAGTTCTTC,TRBD2,-,TRBJ2-1,TRBV7-9
CASSLGGQGIEAFF,TGTGCCAGCAGCTTAGGGGGACAGGGGATTGAAGCTTTCTTT,TRBD1,-,TRBJ1-1,TRBV7-9
CASTYRENYGYTF,TGTGCCAGTACGTACAGGGAAAACTATGGCTACACCTTC,-,-,TRBJ1-2,TRBV19
CAWSPLRKGGYTF,TGTGCCTGGAGCCCTCTAAGGAAGGGCGGCTACACCTTC,-,-,TRBJ1-2,TRBV30
CATSDPNTGELFF,TGTGCCACCAGTGATCCCAATACCGGGGAGCTGTTTTTT,-,-,TRBJ2-2,TRBV24-1
CASSQGTGFGYTF,TGTGCCAGCAGCCAAGGGACAGGGTTTGGCTACACCTTC,TRBD1,-,TRBJ1-2,TRBV14
CARSRSGPSSYNEQFF,TGTGCCAGAAGCCGTAGCGGGCCCAGCTCCTACAATGAGCAGTTCTTC,TRBD2,-,TRBJ2-1,TRBV5-3
CASHPLTGATDTQYF,TGTGCCAGCCATCCCTTAACAGGGGCGACAGATACGCAGTATTTT,TRBD1,-,TRBJ2-3,TRBV28
CASSIPGSYEQYF,TGTGCCAGTAGTATACCGGGCTCCTACGAGCAGTACTTC,-,once,TRBJ2-7,TRBV19
CASSLTGTNEQFF,TGTGCCAGCAGTTTGACAGGGACCAATGAGCAGTTCTTC,TRBD1,-,TRBJ2-1,TRBV28
CASSPSQNTEAFF,TGTGCCAGCTCCCCTTCTCAGAACACTGAAGCTTTCTTT,-,once,TRBJ1-1,TRBV18
CASSLVAVRDPRYEQYF,TGCGCCAGCAGCTTGGTGGCAGTTAGGGACCCGCGGTACGAGCAGTACTTC,-,-,TRBJ2-7,TRBV5-1
CASRPQGTDTQYF,TGTGCCAGCAGACCTCAGGGAACAGATACGCAGTATTTT,-,once,TRBJ2-3,TRBV12-3/TRBV12-4
CASTGTGGSNQPQHF,TGTGCCAGCACCGGAACAGGGGGTAGCAATCAGCCCCAGCATTTT,TRBD1,once,TRBJ1-5,TRBV6-5
CASSPWRGLETQYF,TGTGCCAGTAGTCCTTGGCGGGGGCTGGAGACCCAGTACTTC,-,-,TRBJ2-5,TRBV19
CASSQKGGGQPQHF,TGTGCCAGCAGCCAAAAGGGGGGGGGACAGCCCCAGCATTTT,-,-,TRBJ1-5,TRBV3-1/TRBV3-2
CASSLAGALETQYF,TGTGCCAGCAGCTTAGCGGGAGCCTTAGAGACCCAGTACTTC,-,-,TRBJ2-5,TRBV7-2